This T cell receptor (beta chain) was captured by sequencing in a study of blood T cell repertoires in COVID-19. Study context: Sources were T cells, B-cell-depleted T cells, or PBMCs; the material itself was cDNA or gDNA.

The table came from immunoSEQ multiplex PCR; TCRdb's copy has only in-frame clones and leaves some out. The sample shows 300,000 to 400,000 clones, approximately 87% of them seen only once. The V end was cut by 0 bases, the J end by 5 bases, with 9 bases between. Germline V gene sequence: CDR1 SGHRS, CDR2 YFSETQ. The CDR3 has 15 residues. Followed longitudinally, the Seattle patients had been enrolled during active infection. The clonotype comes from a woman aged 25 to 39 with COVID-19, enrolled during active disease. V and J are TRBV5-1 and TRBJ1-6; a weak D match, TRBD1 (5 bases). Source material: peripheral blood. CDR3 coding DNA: TGCGCCAGCAGCTTGGTATCAGGGAATAATTCACCCCTCCACTTT. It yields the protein CASSLVSGNNSPLHF.